This T cell receptor beta chain comes out of a study of human T cells and chemical hapten exposure. Study summary: Chiefly female patients presented with alopecia areata, totalis or universalis.

TCRdb re-called the RACE reads through MiXCR, storing one row per CDR3 protein. The sample records about 76,000 distinct CDR3 sequences, under 15% being singletons. The CDR3 loop spans 14 amino acids. Germline lookup yields CDR1 SGHVS and CDR2 FNYEAQ. Trimming removed 5 bases from V and 8 bases from J, with 13 bases in between. The time point denotes: patch test 3, about 24 weeks after DPC sensitization. Sample treatment: therapeutic diphenylcyclopropenone sensitization with weekly scalp DPC. Blood was drawn before each patch test was applied. Each donor was an alopecia patient between 18 and 70 years of age who qualified for DPC. In its sample, this clonotype was seen many times.

The chain has TRBV7-6 and TRBJ1-6, with a possible D match to TRBD1 (6 bases). This sequence originates from a woman in her forties or fifties with alopecia areata. Some clones in this sample may be carry-over from other donors' samples. Sequences were derived from whole blood, sampled in connection with sensitization to the hapten diphenylcyclopropenone (DPC). CDR3 DNA: TGTGCCAGCAGCCCGGACAGCGGAGATTCACCCCTCCACTTT. It encodes CASSPDSGDSPLHF.